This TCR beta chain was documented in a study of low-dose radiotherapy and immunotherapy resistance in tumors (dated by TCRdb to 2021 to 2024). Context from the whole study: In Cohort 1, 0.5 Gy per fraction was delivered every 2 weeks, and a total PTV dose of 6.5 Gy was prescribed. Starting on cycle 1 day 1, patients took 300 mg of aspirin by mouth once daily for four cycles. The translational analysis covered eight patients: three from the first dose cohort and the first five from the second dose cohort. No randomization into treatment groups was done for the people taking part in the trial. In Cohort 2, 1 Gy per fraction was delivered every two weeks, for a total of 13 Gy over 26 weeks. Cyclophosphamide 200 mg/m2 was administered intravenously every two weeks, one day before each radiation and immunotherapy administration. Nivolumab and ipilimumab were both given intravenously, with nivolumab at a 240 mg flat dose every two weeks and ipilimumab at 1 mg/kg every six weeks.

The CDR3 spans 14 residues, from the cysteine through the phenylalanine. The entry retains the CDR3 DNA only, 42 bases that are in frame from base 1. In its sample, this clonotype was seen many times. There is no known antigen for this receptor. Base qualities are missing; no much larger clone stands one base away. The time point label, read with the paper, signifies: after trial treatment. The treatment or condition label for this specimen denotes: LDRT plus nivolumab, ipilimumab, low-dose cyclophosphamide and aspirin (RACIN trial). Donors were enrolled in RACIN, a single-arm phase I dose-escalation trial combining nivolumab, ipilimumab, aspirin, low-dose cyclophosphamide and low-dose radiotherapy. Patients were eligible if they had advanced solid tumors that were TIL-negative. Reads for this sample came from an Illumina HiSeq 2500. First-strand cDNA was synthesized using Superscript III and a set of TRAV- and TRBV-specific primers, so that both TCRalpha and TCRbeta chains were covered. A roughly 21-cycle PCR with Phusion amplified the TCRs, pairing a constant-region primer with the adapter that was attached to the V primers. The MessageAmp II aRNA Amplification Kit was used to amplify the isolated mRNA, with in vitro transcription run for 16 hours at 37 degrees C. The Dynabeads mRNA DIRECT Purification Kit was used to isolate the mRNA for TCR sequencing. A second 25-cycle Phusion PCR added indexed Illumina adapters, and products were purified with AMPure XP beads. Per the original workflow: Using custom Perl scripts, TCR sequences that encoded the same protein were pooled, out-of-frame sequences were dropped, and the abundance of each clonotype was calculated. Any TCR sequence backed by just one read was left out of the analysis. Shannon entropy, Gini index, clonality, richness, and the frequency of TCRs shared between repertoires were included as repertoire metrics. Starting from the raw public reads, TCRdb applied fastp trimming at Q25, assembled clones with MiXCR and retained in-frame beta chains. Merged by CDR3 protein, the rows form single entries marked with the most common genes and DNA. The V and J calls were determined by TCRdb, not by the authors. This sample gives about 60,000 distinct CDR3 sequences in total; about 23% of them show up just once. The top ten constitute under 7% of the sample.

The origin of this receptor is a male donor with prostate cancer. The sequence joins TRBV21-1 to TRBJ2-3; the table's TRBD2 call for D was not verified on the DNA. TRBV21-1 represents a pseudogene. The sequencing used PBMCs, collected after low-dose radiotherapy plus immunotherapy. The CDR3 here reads CASSSRLAADTQYF. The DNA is TGTGCCAGCAGCTCCAGACTAGCCGCAGATACGCAGTATTTT.